This T cell receptor beta chain was retrieved from a study of shared clonotypes between healthy human individuals. V lost 4 bases and J lost 2; bases outside the gene matches: 6. The CDR3 totals 15 residues. Germline values: CDR1 SGHTS, CDR2 YDEGEE. Profiled with immunoSEQ multiplex PCR; TCRdb holds only in-frame clones, not every one. The table records a few hundred thousand clones, approximately 65% of them present only once. The chain has TRBV5-8 and TRBJ1-5; 7 bases are a match to TRBD1. This clonotype originated in a man aged 25-45 years in good health. Sequencing input: memory CD4+ T cells sorted from blood. Subset of the sample: CD45RA-negative fraction. The CDR3 nucleotides are TGTGCCAGCAGCCCAGAGGGGGCGGGCAATCAGCCCCAGCATTTT. Its translation is CASSPEGAGNQPQHF. Together with reference TRBV5-8 and TRBJ1-5, the CDR3 gives the full variable domain: EAGVTQSPTHLIKTRGQQATLRCSPISGHTSVYWYQQALGLGLQFLLWYDEGEERNRGNFPPRFSGRQFPNYSSELNVNALELEDSALYLCASSPEGAGNQPQHFGDGTRLSIL.